Listed below are T cell receptor beta chains from one sample, sequenced in a study of human T cells and chemical hapten exposure. TCRdb fed the RACE reads into MiXCR, producing one record per CDR3 protein. The table shows 300,000 to 400,000 distinct CDR3 sequences, with more than 4.5% occurring only once. The sequencing used whole blood, collected in connection with sensitization to the hapten diphenylcyclopropenone (DPC). These receptors all come from a woman between 45 and 60 years old with alopecia areata. Some clones in this sample may be carry-over from other donors' samples. Both conserved end residues are trimmed from each CDR3.

v_call,cdr3_length,cdr3_aa
TRBV28,13,ASSSAATNTGELF
TRBV3-1,13,ASSPTGTVNTEAF
TRBV29-1,8,SAPFEGAF
TRBV29-1,12,SVEERGLGTEAF
TRBV5-1,13,ASSLGQGINTEAF
TRBV20-1,10,SARDGADEQY
TRBV3-1,14,ASSQGGGHRKNIQY
TRBV29-1,10,SVDAEDDGYT
TRBV5-1,14,ASSSTQGLGTYEQY
TRBV20-1,10,SATRQGNEQF
TRBV7-2,13,ASIPLGGRGETQY
TRBV29-1,9,SVGGFYEQY
TRBV6-5,15,ASSYSPGQGNWNEQY
TRBV3-1,14,ASSHRGNEPNSPLH
TRBV12-3/TRBV12-4,10,ASSFGGFEAF
TRBV20-1,12,SARVWTDNQPQH
TRBV27,10,ASTSGGNEQF
TRBV30,15,AWSGPNPSGRPYEQY
TRBV6-6,11,ASSGDRGYGYT
TRBV7-9,13,ASTRIEGPHETQY